These 3 T cell receptor beta chains share one sample of origin, sequenced in a study of HIV-infected patients and healthy controls. Reverse transcription used 450 to 500 ng RNA and constant-region primers for alpha and beta. Separate chain-specific third strand synthesis with multiplexing indices produced the alpha and beta libraries. TCRdb re-called the 5' RACE reads with MiXCR, one entry per CDR3 protein. The data hold 7,000 to 8,500 distinct CDR3 sequences, with under 6.5% observed a single time. All unsorted peripheral T cells were captured because whole blood was used without fractionation. Sequencing was performed on blood, taken before antiretroviral therapy. The receptor source for this set is an adult with HIV infection.

This clonotype has ten or more counts. The CDR3 sequence: CASSLDGQITSLEQYF. The DNA of the CDR3 is TGTGCCAGCAGCTTAGACGGACAGATAACGTCTCTCGAGCAGTACTTC. The V and J genes are TRBV11-2 and TRBJ2-7, with a tentative D call TRBD1 (6 bases). There are 16 residues in the CDR3. Trimming took 0 bases from V and 6 from J, leaving 18 bases between them. The V gene's germline CDR1 is SGHAT and CDR2 FQNNGV.

By sample fraction, this clonotype is medium-sized. The chain recombines TRBV20-1 with TRBJ1-6, with no clear D. This CDR3 comprises 17 residues. Trimming stripped 2 bases from V and 3 bases from J, with 17 bases between. Germline-derived CDR1 and CDR2 are DFQATT and SNEGSKA (reference sequence). The CDR3 spells CSARKSYVLDYNSPLHF. As DNA, the CDR3 is TGCAGTGCTAGAAAGTCATACGTGTTGGACTATAATTCACCCCTCCACTTT.

The CDR3 DNA is TGTGCCAGCAGTCTCACCCACAGGGGGCACGAGCAGTACGTC. Translated, it gives CASSLTHRGHEQYV. The J gene is TRBJ2-7, the V gene TRBV28, with 9 bases fitting TRBD1. V shed 5 bases, J shed 5 bases, and the junction held 7 bases outside the gene matches. The germline V gene encodes CDR1 MDHEN and CDR2 SYDVKM. The CDR3 loop spans 14 amino acids.